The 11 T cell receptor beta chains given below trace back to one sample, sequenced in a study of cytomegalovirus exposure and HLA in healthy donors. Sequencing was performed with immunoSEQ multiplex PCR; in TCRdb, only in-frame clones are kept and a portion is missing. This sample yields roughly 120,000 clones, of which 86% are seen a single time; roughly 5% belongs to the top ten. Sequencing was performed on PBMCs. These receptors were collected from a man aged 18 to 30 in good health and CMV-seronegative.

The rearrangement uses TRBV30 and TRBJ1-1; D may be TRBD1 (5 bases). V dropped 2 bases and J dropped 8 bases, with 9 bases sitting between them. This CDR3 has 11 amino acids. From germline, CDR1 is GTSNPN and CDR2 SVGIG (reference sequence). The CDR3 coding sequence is TGTGCCTGGAGTAGTACAGGCGAAGCTTTCTTT. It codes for CAWSSTGEAFF.

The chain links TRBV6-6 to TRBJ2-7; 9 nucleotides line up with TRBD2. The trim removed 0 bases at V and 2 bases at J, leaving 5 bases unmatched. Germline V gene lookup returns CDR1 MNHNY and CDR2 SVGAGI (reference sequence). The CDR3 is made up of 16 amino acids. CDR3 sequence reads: CASSYSKASGTYEQYF. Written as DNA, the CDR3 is TGTGCCAGCAGTTACTCGAAGGCTAGCGGGACCTACGAGCAGTACTTC.

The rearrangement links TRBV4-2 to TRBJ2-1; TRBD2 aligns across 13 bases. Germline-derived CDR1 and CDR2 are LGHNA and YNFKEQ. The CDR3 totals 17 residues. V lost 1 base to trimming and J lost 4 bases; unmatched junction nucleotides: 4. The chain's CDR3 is CASSQVTSGGGYNEQFF. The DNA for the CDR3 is TGTGCCAGCAGCCAAGTCACTAGCGGGGGGGGATACAATGAGCAGTTCTTC.

For the CDR3, the DNA is TGTGCCAGCAGACCGGGACTAGCGGGGTCTGGCGAGCAGTACTTC. This sequence encodes CASRPGLAGSGEQYF. V gene TRBV5-6 combines with J gene TRBJ2-7, with TRBD2 identical over 13 bases. The length of the CDR3 is 15 residues. Trimming took 5 bases from V and 6 from J; bases not matched to a gene: 8. CDR1 and CDR2 from the germline V gene are SGHDT and YYEEEE.

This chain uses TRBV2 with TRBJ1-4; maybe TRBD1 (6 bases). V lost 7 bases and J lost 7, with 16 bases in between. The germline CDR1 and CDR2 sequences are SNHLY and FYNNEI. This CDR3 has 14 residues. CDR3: CASIEFTGSEKLFF. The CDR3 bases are TGTGCCAGCATAGAGTTCACAGGGAGTGAAAAACTGTTTTTT.

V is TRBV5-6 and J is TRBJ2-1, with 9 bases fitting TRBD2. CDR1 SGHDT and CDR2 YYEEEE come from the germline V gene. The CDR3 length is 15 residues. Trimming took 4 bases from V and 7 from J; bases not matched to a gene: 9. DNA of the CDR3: TGTGCCAGCAGCCCACCCAGGAGCGGGAGGAATGAGCAGTTCTTC. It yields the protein CASSPPRSGRNEQFF.

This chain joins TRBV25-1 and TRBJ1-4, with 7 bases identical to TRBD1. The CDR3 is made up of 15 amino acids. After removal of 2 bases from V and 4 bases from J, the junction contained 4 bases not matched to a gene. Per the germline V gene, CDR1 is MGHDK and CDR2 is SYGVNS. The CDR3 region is CASSEPGQINEKLFF. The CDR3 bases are TGTGCCAGCAGTGAACCGGGACAGATTAATGAAAAACTGTTTTTT.

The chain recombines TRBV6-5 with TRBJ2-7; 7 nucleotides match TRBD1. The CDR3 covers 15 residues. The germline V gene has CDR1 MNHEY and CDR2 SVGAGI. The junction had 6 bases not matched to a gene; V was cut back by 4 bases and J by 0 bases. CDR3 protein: CASSSSTGSSYEQYF. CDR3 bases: TGTGCCAGCAGTTCCTCGACAGGGAGCTCCTACGAGCAGTACTTC.

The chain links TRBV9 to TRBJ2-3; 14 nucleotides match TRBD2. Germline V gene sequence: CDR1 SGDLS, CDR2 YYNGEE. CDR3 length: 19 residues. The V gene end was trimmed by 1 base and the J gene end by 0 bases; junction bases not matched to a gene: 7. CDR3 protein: CASSVRSGTSGGSTDTQYF. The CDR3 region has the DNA TGTGCCAGCAGCGTACGATCTGGGACTAGCGGGGGTAGCACAGATACGCAGTATTTT. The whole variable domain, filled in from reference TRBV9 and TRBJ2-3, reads DSGVTQTPKHLITATGQRVTLRCSPRSGDLSVYWYQQSLDQGLQFLIQYYNGEERAKGNILERFSAQQFPDLHSELNLSSLELGDSALYFCASSVRSGTSGGSTDTQYFGPGTRLTVL.

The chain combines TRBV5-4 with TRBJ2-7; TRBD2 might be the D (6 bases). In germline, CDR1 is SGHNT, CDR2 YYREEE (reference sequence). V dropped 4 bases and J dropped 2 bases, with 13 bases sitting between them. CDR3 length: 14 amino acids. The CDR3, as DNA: TGTGCCAGCAGCGGGGGACTCCTTGCCTACGAGCAGTACTTC. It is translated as CASSGGLLAYEQYF.

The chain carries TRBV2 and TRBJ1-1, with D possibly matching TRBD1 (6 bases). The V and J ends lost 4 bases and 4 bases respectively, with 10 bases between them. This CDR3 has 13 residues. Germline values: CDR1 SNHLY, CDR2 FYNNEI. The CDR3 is CASSVQGRTEAFF. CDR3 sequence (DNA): TGTGCCAGCAGTGTACAGGGTCGCACTGAAGCTTTCTTT.